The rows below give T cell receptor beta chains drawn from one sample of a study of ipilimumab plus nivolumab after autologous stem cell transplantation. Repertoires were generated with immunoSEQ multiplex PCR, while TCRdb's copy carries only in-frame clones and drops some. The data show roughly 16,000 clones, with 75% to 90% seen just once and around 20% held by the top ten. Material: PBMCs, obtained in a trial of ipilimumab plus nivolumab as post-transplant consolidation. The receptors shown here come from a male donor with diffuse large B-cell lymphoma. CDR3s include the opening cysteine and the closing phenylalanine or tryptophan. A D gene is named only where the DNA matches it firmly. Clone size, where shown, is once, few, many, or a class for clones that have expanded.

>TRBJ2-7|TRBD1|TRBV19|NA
TGTGCCAGTAGTATAGGGGGACAGCCTTCCTACGAGCAGTACTTC
CASSIGGQPSYEQYF
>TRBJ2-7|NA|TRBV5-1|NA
TGCGCCAGCAGCTCGACCTACGAGCAGTACTTC
CASSSTYEQYF
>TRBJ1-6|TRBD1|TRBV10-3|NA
TGTGCCATCAAGACAGGGACTAATTCACCCCTCCACTTT
CAIKTGTNSPLHF
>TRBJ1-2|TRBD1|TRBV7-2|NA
TGTGCCAGCAGGCGACAGGGGGCGCTGGGTGGCTACACCTTC
CASRRQGALGGYTF
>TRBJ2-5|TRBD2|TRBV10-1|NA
TGCGCCAGCAGTGCAGCGGGAAGCCAAGAGACCCAGTACTTC
CASSAAGSQETQYF
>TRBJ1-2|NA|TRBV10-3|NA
TGTGCCATCAGATCTAACTATGGCTACACCTTC
CAIRSNYGYTF
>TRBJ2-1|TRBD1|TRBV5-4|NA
TGTGCCAGCAGCCAGACAGGGGGCGGATTTTACAATGAGCAGTTCTTC
CASSQTGGGFYNEQFF
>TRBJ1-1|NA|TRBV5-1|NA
TGCGCCAGCAGCTTGTACAGAGCTAACACTGAAGCTTTCTTT
CASSLYRANTEAFF
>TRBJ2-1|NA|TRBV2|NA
TGTGCCAGCAGTGTCTTCGGCAACAATGAGCAGTTCTTC
CASSVFGNNEQFF
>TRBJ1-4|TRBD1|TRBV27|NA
TGTGCCAGCAGAACCGGGACAGGGGGCCCAAAACTGTTTTTT
CASRTGTGGPKLFF
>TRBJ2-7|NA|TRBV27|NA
TGTGCCAGCAGCGGCCGGACCTATTCCTACGAGCAGTACTTC
CASSGRTYSYEQYF
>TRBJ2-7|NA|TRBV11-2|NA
TGTGCCAGCAGCTTAGGCTCGGGGGCCGGCGAGCAGTACTTC
CASSLGSGAGEQYF
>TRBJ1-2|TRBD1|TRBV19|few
TGTGCCAGTAGTAGGGGGGGAACAGGGGCCGCGGGCTATGGCTACACCTTC
CASSRGGTGAAGYGYTF
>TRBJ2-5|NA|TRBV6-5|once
TGTGCCAGCAGTTACACCCTAGGGGTCGGGGAGACCCAGTACTTC
CASSYTLGVGETQYF
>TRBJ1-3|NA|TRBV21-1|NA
TGTGCCAGCACCCAACGGGGACACCTTATCTCTGGAAACACCATATATTTT
CASTQRGHLISGNTIYF
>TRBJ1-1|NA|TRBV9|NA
TGTGCCAGCGGAGTGGACGTTATAGCTGAAGCTTTCTTT
CASGVDVIAEAFF
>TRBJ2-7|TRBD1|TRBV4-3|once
TGCGCCAGCAGCCAAGATTGGACAGGGGGTCGCTACGAGCAGTACTTC
CASSQDWTGGRYEQYF
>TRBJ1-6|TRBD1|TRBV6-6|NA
TGTGCCAGCAGTTACGGAACAGGGGTGAATTCACCCCTCCACTTT
CASSYGTGVNSPLHF
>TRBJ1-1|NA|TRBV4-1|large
TGCGCCAGCAGCCAAGAGGGGCAACTCATGAACACTGAAGCTTTCTTT
CASSQEGQLMNTEAFF
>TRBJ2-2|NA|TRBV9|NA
TGTGCCAGCAGCGCCTCGAATTCGAACACCGGGGAGCTGTTTTTT
CASSASNSNTGELFF
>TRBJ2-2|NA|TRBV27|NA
TGTGCCAGTAAGAGGGCGGTTGGGTTCACCGGGGAGCTGTTTTTT
CASKRAVGFTGELFF
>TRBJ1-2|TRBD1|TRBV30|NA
TGTGCCTGGAGTGTAATCAGGGGGCTTGGTGGCTACACCTTC
CAWSVIRGLGGYTF
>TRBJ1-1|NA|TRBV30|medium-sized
TGTGCCTGGATCGTGAACACTGAAGCTTTCTTT
CAWIVNTEAFF
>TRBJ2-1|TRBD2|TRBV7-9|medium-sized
TGTGCCAGCAGCCCATCAAGCGGGGGATCCTCCTACAATGAGCAGTTCTTC
CASSPSSGGSSYNEQFF
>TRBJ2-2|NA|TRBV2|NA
TGTGCCAGCAGTGTCTTGGGGGTGGCCGGGGAGCTGTTTTTT
CASSVLGVAGELFF
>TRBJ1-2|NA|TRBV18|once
TGTGCCAGCTCACTCCTTTCGGATTTTAACTATGGCTACACCTTC
CASSLLSDFNYGYTF
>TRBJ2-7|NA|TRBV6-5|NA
TGTGCCAGCAGTGAAGTAATCGCCTACGAGCAGTACTTC
CASSEVIAYEQYF
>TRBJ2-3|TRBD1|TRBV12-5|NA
TGTGCTAGTGGCCGGGGACAGGGGGGACCAGATACGCAGTATTTT
CASGRGQGGPDTQYF
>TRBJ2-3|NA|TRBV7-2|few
TGTGCCAGCAGCTTTAACCTCTTAGAAGGGGCGCCGAAAGATACGCAGTATTTT
CASSFNLLEGAPKDTQYF
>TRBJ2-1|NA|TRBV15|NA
TGTGCCACCAGCAGAGGGTTACAGGGCCCTCTGGCGAAGCAGTTCTTC
CATSRGLQGPLAKQFF